Presented here are 26 T cell receptor beta chains from one specimen sequenced in a study of control samples from healthy donors and cancer patients. Libraries were prepared by immunoSEQ multiplex PCR; TCRdb keeps only in-frame clonotypes and omits some of them. The repertoire holds about 160,000 clones, with about 95% as singletons. The specimen was PBMCs. Receptors were obtained from a man between 60 and 75 years old with colorectal cancer.

The sample holds a few counts of this clone. The V gene is TRBV5-1, the J gene TRBJ1-2; no firm D call. The CDR3 totals 12 residues. V dropped 0 bases and J dropped 6 bases, with 6 bases sitting between them. Germline values: CDR1 SGHRS, CDR2 YFSETQ. The CDR3 DNA sequence: TGCGCCAGCAGCTTGGCCGAAGATGGCTACACCTTC. Its protein is CASSLAEDGYTF.

The chain links TRBV5-4 to TRBJ2-1; tentative D call: TRBD1 (6 bases). V lost 3 bases and J lost 11, with 9 bases in between. The CDR3 covers 11 residues. The V gene's germline CDR1 is SGHNT and CDR2 YYREEE (reference sequence). CDR3 residues: CASSSTGQQFF. CDR3 coding DNA: TGTGCCAGCAGCTCAACAGGGCAGCAGTTCTTC. Full variable domain (outside the CDR3, taken from reference TRBV5-4 and TRBJ2-1): ETGVTQSPTHLIKTRGQQVTLRCSSQSGHNTVSWYQQALGQGPQFIFQYYREEENGRGNFPPRFSGLQFPNYSSELNVNALELDDSALYLCASSSTGQQFFGPGTRLTVL.

Comment on this clone: The junction differs from germline at one of its ends, possibly a read error. The CDR3 here is CAGRQDSYNEQFF. The CDR3 coding sequence is TGTGCCGGCAGACAGGATTCCTACAATGAGCAGTTCTTC. The V and J genes are TRBV6-5 and TRBJ2-1; tentative D call: TRBD1 (6 bases). Germline CDR1 MNHEY, CDR2 SVGAGI. The CDR3 covers 13 residues.

The CDR3: CASSHAGTLQETQYF. The CDR3 bases are TGTGCCAGCAGCCACGCCGGGACCCTCCAAGAGACCCAGTACTTC. The J gene is TRBJ2-5, the V gene TRBV7-7; TRBD1 or TRBD2 may be the D gene (5 bases each). This CDR3 comprises 15 residues. Trimming took off 5 bases at V and 1 base at J, with 14 bases between the two ends. CDR1 and CDR2 (germline): SSHAT, FNYEAQ (reference sequence).

This clone came up once. This chain links TRBV7-2 with TRBJ1-1; 9 bases align to TRBD1. V trimming: 4 bases; J trimming: 1 base; junction bases outside the gene matches: 10. CDR3 length: 17 residues. Per the germline V gene, CDR1 is SGHTA and CDR2 is FQGNSA. Written as DNA, the CDR3 is TGTGCCAGCAGCTCCCTCCCTCCGGGACAGGGGAACACTGAAGCTTTCTTT. As protein: CASSSLPPGQGNTEAFF.

The chain employs TRBV9 and TRBJ1-4; a possible D gene is TRBD1 (6 bases). The CDR3 contains 12 residues. Germline CDR1 and CDR2: SGDLS and YYNGEE. V gave up 5 bases and J gave up 8 bases, with 10 bases separating them. This chain's CDR3 is CASSGGGEKLFF. CDR3 in DNA: TGTGCCAGCAGTGGAGGGGGGGAAAAACTGTTTTTT.

This chain joins TRBV5-1 and TRBJ2-2, with D uncertain. Germline V CDR1 and CDR2: SGHRS, YFSETQ. V was cut by 1 base and J by 1 base, with 11 bases left in between. The CDR3 spans 16 residues. The CDR3 DNA reads TGCGCCAGCAGCTTGCGGCAGACACTGAACACCGGGGAGCTGTTTTTT. Protein sequence: CASSLRQTLNTGELFF. Full variable domain (outside the CDR3, taken from reference TRBV5-1 and TRBJ2-2): KAGVTQTPRYLIKTRGQQVTLSCSPISGHRSVSWYQQTPGQGLQFLFEYFSETQRNKGNFPGRFSGRQFSNSRSEMNVSTLELGDSALYLCASSLRQTLNTGELFFGEGSRLTVL.

J is TRBJ2-3 and V is TRBV9; D may be TRBD2 (7 bases). The CDR3 is 16 residues long. CDR1 and CDR2 (germline): SGDLS, YYNGEE. The V gene lost 4 bases and the J gene lost 5 bases, with 20 bases spanning the gap. The CDR3 reads CASSPKREGVIDTQYF. The CDR3 DNA reads TGTGCCAGCAGCCCGAAAAGGGAGGGGGTCATAGATACGCAGTATTTT.

The genes are TRBV5-6 and TRBJ2-4, with TRBD2 as a possible D gene (6 bases). The CDR3 consists of 15 residues. The germline V gene encodes CDR1 SGHDT and CDR2 YYEEEE. Between the trimmed V and J ends, which lost 4 bases and 5 bases, there was a span of 16 bases. The CDR3 coding sequence is TGTGCCAGCAGCGGAACAGGAGGGGAGGAAAACATTCAGTACTTC. As protein: CASSGTGGEENIQYF.

The chain has TRBV2 and TRBJ2-5, with 9 bases lining up with TRBD2. V was pared by 4 bases and J by 9 bases, with 15 bases of the junction left unmatched. Germline V gene data show CDR1 as SNHLY and CDR2 as FYNNEI. The CDR3 sequence is 16 residues long. CDR3 DNA: TGTGCCAGCAGTGGCCCTAGCGGGGCTCGCGGGGGGGCCCAGTACTTC. Protein sequence: CASSGPSGARGGAQYF. The full variable domain, rest sourced from reference TRBV2 and TRBJ2-5, is EPEVTQTPSHQVTQMGQEVILRCVPISNHLYFYWYRQILGQKVEFLVSFYNNEISEKSEIFDDQFSVERPDGSNFTLKIRSTKLEDSAMYFCASSGPSGARGGAQYFGPGTRLLVL.

This sequence joins TRBV3-1 (or the pseudogene TRBV3-2) and TRBJ2-3; D gene unclear. Trimming left V 1 base short and J 0 bases short, with 2 bases between. Germline V gene data show CDR1 as LGHDT and CDR2 as YNNKEL (reference sequence). This CDR3 has 13 amino acids. The CDR3 region is CASSQASTDTQYF. CDR3 bases: TGTGCCAGCAGCCAAGCTAGCACAGATACGCAGTATTTT.

The rearrangement uses TRBV7-9 and TRBJ1-4; TRBD1 agrees at 10 bases. Germline V gene sequence: CDR1 SEHNR, CDR2 FQNEAQ (reference sequence). This CDR3 comprises 15 residues. V dropped 3 bases and J dropped 11; count of bases not matched to a gene: 9. Written as DNA, the CDR3 is TGTGCCAGCAGCTTCGCCGGGACAGGGGAGGGGAAACTGTTTTTT. It is translated as CASSFAGTGEGKLFF.

V gene TRBV19 combines with J gene TRBJ1-2; no definite D call. The V end was cut by 6 bases, the J end by 6 bases, with 5 bases between. Germline assignment: CDR1 LNHDA and CDR2 SQIVND (reference sequence). The length of the CDR3 is 10 residues. This CDR3 is CASRGNGYTF. The CDR3 DNA follows: TGTGCCAGTAGGGGGAATGGCTACACCTTC.

This clone was picked up a small number of times. The V and J genes are TRBV16 and TRBJ1-3; possible D gene TRBD1, 6 bases. Trimming left V 3 bases short and J 3 bases short, with 9 bases between. The CDR3 extends over 14 amino acids. Germline V gene data show CDR1 as KGHSY and CDR2 as FQNENV. CDR3 DNA sequence: TGTGCCAGCAGCCACCGGACAGTTGGAAACACCATATATTTT. Its protein product is CASSHRTVGNTIYF.

This chain uses TRBV19 with TRBJ1-2; tentatively, D is TRBD1 (5 bases). Trimming stripped 4 bases from V and 3 bases from J, with 12 bases between. CDR1 is LNHDA and CDR2 is SQIVND in the germline V gene (reference sequence). The length of the CDR3 is 14 residues. CDR3 bases: TGTGCCAGTAGTACAGGGAACTGGGACTATGGCTACACCTTC. Its translation: CASSTGNWDYGYTF. Filled out from reference TRBV19 and TRBJ1-2, the complete variable domain reads DGGITQSPKYLFRKEGQNVTLSCEQNLNHDAMYWYRQDPGQGLRLIYYSQIVNDFQKGDIAEGYSVSREKKESFPLTVTSAQKNPTAFYLCASSTGNWDYGYTFGSGTRLTVV.

The rearrangement uses TRBV27 and TRBJ1-2; 12 bases match TRBD1. The trim removed 6 bases at V and 7 bases at J, leaving 9 bases unmatched. The CDR3 has 15 amino acids. Germline V lookup: CDR1 MNHEY, CDR2 SMNVEV (reference sequence). The CDR3 reads CASRQGQGADGGYTF. The CDR3 nucleotides read TGTGCCAGCAGACAGGGACAGGGGGCGGATGGTGGCTACACCTTC.

J is TRBJ1-2 and V is TRBV4-1, with a weak D call TRBD1 (6 bases). The CDR3 is made up of 17 amino acids. V was trimmed by 0 bases and J by 4 bases, leaving 18 bases between them. Germline V gene data show CDR1 as MGHRA and CDR2 as YSYEKL. CDR3 sequence: CASSQDSTGKNGYGYTF. The CDR3 DNA reads as TGCGCCAGCAGCCAAGATTCAACAGGGAAGAATGGCTATGGCTACACCTTC.

The chain carries TRBV2 and TRBJ2-5, with D uncertain. Germline values: CDR1 SNHLY, CDR2 FYNNEI. V was trimmed by 7 bases and J by 6 bases, leaving 6 bases between them. The CDR3 covers 10 residues. The CDR3 loop is CASNLKTQYF. The CDR3 DNA is TGTGCCAGCAACCTAAAGACCCAGTACTTC.

V and J are TRBV27 and TRBJ2-3; the D gene is possibly TRBD2 (7 bases). CDR3 length equals 13 residues. Germline CDR1 reads MNHEY; CDR2 reads SMNVEV (reference sequence). V lost 5 bases to trimming and J lost 6 bases, with 12 bases between them. This CDR3 reads CASSNGGPDTQYF. The DNA for the CDR3 is TGTGCCAGCAGTAACGGGGGGCCGGATACGCAGTATTTT.

V usage is TRBV3-1 (or the pseudogene TRBV3-2) and J usage is TRBJ2-5, with a possible D match to TRBD2 (6 bases). Germline values: CDR1 LGHDT, CDR2 YNNKEL (reference sequence). V was pared by 2 bases and J by 4 bases, with 17 bases between. The CDR3 covers 16 residues. CDR3 bases: TGTGCCAGCAGCCAACGATTTGGGACTCTTGGAGAGACCCAGTACTTC. This encodes CASSQRFGTLGETQYF.

The genes are TRBV19 and TRBJ1-3, with D possibly TRBD1 on 6 matching bases. CDR1 and CDR2 from the germline V gene are LNHDA and SQIVND (reference sequence). V was cut by 7 bases and J by 2 bases, with 15 bases left in between. The CDR3 runs to 15 residues. The CDR3 loop is CASMGGHDTGNTIYF. Written as DNA, the CDR3 is TGTGCCAGTATGGGGGGACACGACACTGGAAACACCATATATTTT.

This chain connects TRBV9 to TRBJ2-5; a possible D gene is TRBD2 (6 bases). The CDR3 totals 16 residues. Germline V gene lookup returns CDR1 SGDLS and CDR2 YYNGEE. Trimming shortened V by 3 bases and J by 4 bases, and 19 bases separated the two germline ends. CDR3 bases: TGTGCCAGCAGCGCATGGGGGACCGGGAGTGGAGAGACCCAGTACTTC. It yields the protein CASSAWGTGSGETQYF.

This chain connects TRBV5-8 to TRBJ1-2, with a weak D call TRBD1 (5 bases). The CDR3 consists of 13 residues. In germline, CDR1 is SGHTS, CDR2 YDEGEE. The germline V and J ends were trimmed by 0 bases and 4 bases, with 7 bases remaining between them. The CDR3 spells CASSLAGSYGYTF. The CDR3 DNA reads TGTGCCAGCAGCTTGGCAGGGTCCTATGGCTACACCTTC.

This clone was seen more than once but under ten times. The chain joins TRBV4-1 to TRBJ2-3; 7 bases match TRBD2. The V gene end was trimmed by 8 bases and the J gene end by 4 bases; junction bases not matched to a gene: 9. Germline V gene data show CDR1 as MGHRA and CDR2 as YSYEKL. The CDR3 has 14 residues. The DNA for the CDR3 is TGCGCCAGCGGACTAGGTGGGCTAGCAGATACGCAGTATTTT. Translating gives CASGLGGLADTQYF.

The gene calls are TRBV5-8 and TRBJ1-2; tentative D call: TRBD1 (5 bases). CDR1 is SGHTS, CDR2 YDEGEE, per germline. Deletions cut 4 bases from V and 4 bases from J, with 20 bases between. The CDR3 covers 16 residues. CDR3 bases: TGTGCCAGCAGCCGCCCGCAGGGAAGGGCGGCCTATGGCTACACCTTC. This sequence encodes CASSRPQGRAAYGYTF.

The rearrangement uses TRBV2 and TRBJ2-7, with D uncertain. Trimming stripped 0 bases from V and 3 bases from J, with 6 bases between. There are 13 residues in the CDR3. Germline lookup yields CDR1 SNHLY and CDR2 FYNNEI. The CDR3 DNA sequence: TGTGCCAGCAGTGAAGCAGATTACTACGAGCAGTACTTC. As protein: CASSEADYYEQYF.